Presented here are 18 T cell receptor beta chains from one specimen sequenced in a study of glioma-infiltrating T cells. Amplification of TCR alpha and beta CDR3 regions from RNA used iRepertoire nested multiplex PCR. TCRdb redid the calling of the multiplex PCR reads with MiXCR, one entry per CDR3 protein. The sample includes about 410,000 distinct CDR3 sequences, less than 50% of them seen just once. Material for sequencing was glioma tissue, nonneoplastic brain tissue, or PBMCs (not recorded which). These receptors all come from a human donor with low-grade glioma or glioblastoma, undergoing nonglioma brain surgery, or in good health (not recorded which).

This clonotype was seen many times. The V and J genes are TRBV6-6 and TRBJ2-3; TRBD1 agrees at 7 bases. Trimming removed 0 bases from V and 5 bases from J; junction bases left unmatched: 8. This CDR3 is 16 amino acids long. Per germline, CDR1 MNHNY and CDR2 SVGAGI (reference sequence). CDR3 sequence (DNA): TGTGCCAGCAGTTACTCGCTGGGACAGTCCGGAGATACGCAGTATTTT. Its protein is CASSYSLGQSGDTQYF.

Concerning this clonotype: A much bigger clone sits one base away, suggesting this may be a read error. The chain has TRBV20-1 and TRBJ1-5, with unresolved D. CDR3 length: 14 residues. Per germline, CDR1 DFQATT and CDR2 SNEGSKA (reference sequence). This chain's CDR3 is CSGRDSRENQPQHF. The CDR3 region has the DNA TGCAGTGGTAGAGATTCGAGAGAGAATCAGCCCCAGCATTTT.

CDR3 region: CASSRDLEGGYTF. In DNA form, the CDR3 reads TGCGCCAGCAGCCGAGATCTAGAGGGGGGCTACACCTTC. The chain has TRBV4-1 and TRBJ1-2, with D maybe TRBD1 (5 bases). Germline CDR1 and CDR2: MGHRA and YSYEKL. The CDR3 totals 13 residues. Trimming removed 4 bases at V and 8 bases at J, with 14 bases between.

On this clonotype itself: A much larger clone lies a single base off, so this may be a read error. The chain recombines TRBV28 with TRBJ1-3; unclear D gene. V gave up 5 bases and J gave up 2 bases, with 13 bases separating them. The length of the CDR3 is 15 residues. The germline CDR1 and CDR2 sequences are MDHEN and SYDVKM. This CDR3 reads CASSTQTKAGNTIYF. In DNA form, the CDR3 reads TGTGCCAGCAGTACCCAAACAAAGGCTGGAAACACCATATATTTT.

The V and J genes are TRBV7-9 and TRBJ1-6; no clear D. The CDR3 sequence is 13 residues long. Germline CDR1 SEHNR, CDR2 FQNEAQ (reference sequence). Trimming shortened V by 3 bases and J by 9 bases, and 9 bases separated the two germline ends. CDR3 in amino acids: CASSFLSGSPLHF. The CDR3 DNA follows: TGTGCCAGCAGCTTCCTAAGCGGTTCACCCCTCCACTTT.

The chain combines TRBV29-1 with TRBJ1-1; D might be TRBD1 (5 bases). There are 11 residues in the CDR3. Trimming removed 8 bases at V and 4 bases at J, with 11 bases between. The germline V gene has CDR1 SQVTM and CDR2 ANQGSEA. As DNA, the CDR3 is TGCAGCTTACGACAGATCACTGAAGCTTTCTTT. This translates into CSLRQITEAFF. The full variable domain, completed using reference TRBV29-1 and TRBJ1-1, is SAVISQKPSRDICQRGTSLTIQCQVDSQVTMMFWYRQQPGQSLTLIATANQGSEATYESGFVIDKFPISRPNLTFSTLTVSNMSPEDSSIYLCSLRQITEAFFGQGTRLTVV.

This clonotype was counted many times. The chain is built from TRBV6-1 and TRBJ2-1; no reliable D call. The CDR3 runs to 12 residues. The germline V gene encodes CDR1 MNHNS and CDR2 SASEGT. V lost 8 bases to trimming and J lost 3 bases, with 8 bases between them. CDR3 amino acids: CASGLSYNEQFF. Written as DNA, the CDR3 is TGTGCCAGCGGCCTTAGCTACAATGAGCAGTTCTTC.

This clonotype was detected a few times. The chain is built from TRBV7-9 and TRBJ1-2; D uncertain. The germline gives CDR1 SEHNR, CDR2 FQNEAQ (reference sequence). This CDR3 has 13 amino acids. The V gene lost 1 base and the J gene lost 5 bases, with 8 bases spanning the gap. CDR3 DNA: TGTGCCAGCAGCTTAGACCTCTGGTATGGCTACACCTTC. Protein product: CASSLDLWYGYTF.

This clonotype has more than one count but fewer than ten. This chain uses TRBV7-2 with TRBJ2-1; 9 nucleotides line up with TRBD2. The germline V gene encodes CDR1 SGHTA and CDR2 FQGNSA. The junction had 7 bases not matched to a gene; V was cut back by 5 bases and J by 2 bases. The CDR3 spans 16 residues. CDR3 DNA sequence: TGTGCCAGCAGCCCGAGGGCTAGCGGGACCTACAATGAGCAGTTCTTC. Its protein is CASSPRASGTYNEQFF.

This clonotype was seen many times. The chain couples TRBV28 to TRBJ1-5; perhaps TRBD1 as D (5 bases). Germline V CDR1 and CDR2: MDHEN, SYDVKM. V was trimmed by 6 bases and J by 1 base, leaving 13 bases between them. The CDR3 contains 15 residues. DNA of the CDR3: TGTGCCAGCAGGTCGGCAGGGAGAAGCAATCAGCCCCAGCATTTT. Residues: CASRSAGRSNQPQHF.

This clonotype was detected once. The chain carries TRBV7-3 and TRBJ2-1, with D perhaps TRBD2 (5 bases). This CDR3 is 16 amino acids long. Deletions cut 1 base from V and 6 bases from J, with 16 bases between. Germline CDR1 SGHTA, CDR2 FQGTGA. CDR3 DNA sequence: TGTGCCAGCAGCTTAAACGGGCCGGGCCTAGCCAATGAGCAGTTCTTC. Encoded protein: CASSLNGPGLANEQFF.

The sample holds many counts of this clonotype. The J gene is TRBJ1-5, the V gene TRBV28; D is unresolved. Trimming cost V 2 bases and J 1 base, with 15 bases left between them. Germline assignment: CDR1 MDHEN and CDR2 SYDVKM. The CDR3 consists of 17 residues. CDR3 residues: CASSLGGGQGSNQPQHF. CDR3 sequence (DNA): TGTGCCAGCAGTTTAGGTGGAGGCCAAGGGAGCAATCAGCCCCAGCATTTT. Full variable domain (missing parts from reference TRBV28 and TRBJ1-5): DVKVTQSSRYLVKRTGEKVFLECVQDMDHENMFWYRQDPGLGLRLIYFSYDVKMKEKGDIPEGYSVSREKKERFSLILESASTNQTSMYLCASSLGGGQGSNQPQHFGDGTRLSIL.

The rearrangement uses TRBV5-1 and TRBJ1-1, with D possibly matching TRBD1 (6 bases). V was cut by 1 base and J by 0 bases, with 10 bases left in between. In germline, CDR1 is SGHRS, CDR2 YFSETQ. The length of the CDR3 is 15 residues. The CDR3 here is CASSLWGQMNTEAFF. The CDR3 nucleotides read TGCGCCAGCAGCTTGTGGGGACAAATGAACACTGAAGCTTTCTTT.

This clonotype has a handful of counts. The rearrangement links TRBV7-9 to TRBJ1-2, with a tentative D call TRBD1 (6 bases). The V gene lost 3 bases and the J gene lost 4 bases, with 15 bases spanning the gap. The CDR3 consists of 15 residues. The germline gives CDR1 SEHNR, CDR2 FQNEAQ (reference sequence). The DNA for the CDR3 is TGTGCCAGCAGCTTGGACAGCGGGGGAATCTATGGCTACACCTTC. It codes for CASSLDSGGIYGYTF.

The chain employs TRBV7-2 and TRBJ1-1; tentatively, D is TRBD1 (6 bases). Germline V gene sequence: CDR1 SGHTA, CDR2 FQGNSA. Trimming cost V 5 bases and J 2 bases, with 15 bases left between them. This CDR3 has 15 residues. The CDR3 is CASSRLGGSNTEAFF. Written as DNA, the CDR3 is TGTGCCAGCAGCCGCCTTGGGGGCTCAAACACTGAAGCTTTCTTT.

For the CDR3, the DNA is TGTGCCAGCAGTCACGTTTGGGACAATCAGCCCCAGCATTTT. As protein: CASSHVWDNQPQHF. This chain links TRBV6-2 or TRBV6-3 with TRBJ1-5, with D unclear. This CDR3 has 14 amino acids. V gave up 5 bases and J gave up 3 bases, with 11 bases separating them. Germline V CDR1 and CDR2: MNHEY, SVGEGT.

This clonotype was detected a few times. This chain connects TRBV11-2 to TRBJ1-1, with no clear D. Per germline, CDR1 SGHAT and CDR2 FQNNGV. CDR3 size: 12 residues. V was shortened by 1 base and J by 11 bases, with 11 bases between the two germline ends. For the CDR3, the DNA is TGTGCCAGCAGCTTAGGTTTAGTCGACGCTTTCTTT. Its protein is CASSLGLVDAFF. Variable domain in full (rest from reference TRBV11-2 and TRBJ1-1): EAGVAQSPRYKIIEKRQSVAFWCNPISGHATLYWYQQILGQGPKLLIQFQNNGVVDDSQLPKDRFSAERLKGVDSTLKIQPAKLEDSAVYLCASSLGLVDAFFGQGTRLTVV.

The rearrangement uses TRBV3-1 and TRBJ1-3, with TRBD1 as a possible D gene (6 bases). The V gene's germline CDR1 is LGHDT and CDR2 YNNKEL (reference sequence). This CDR3 contains 14 residues. With 5 bases removed from V and 7 bases from J, the gap between germline ends came to 15 bases. CDR3 protein: CASSNRDMGNTIYF. The DNA for the CDR3 is TGTGCCAGCAGCAACCGGGACATGGGCAACACCATATATTTT.